What follows is one T cell receptor (beta chain) and its context. The V and J ends lost 6 bases and 5 bases, in that order; junction bases with no gene match: 12. The CDR3 covers 16 residues. Germline lookup yields CDR1 MDHEN and CDR2 SYDVKM. TCRdb's table, derived via immunoSEQ multiplex PCR, lists solely in-frame clones and lacks some. The sample shows 200,000 or so clones, around 83% of them seen only once. This record belongs to a study of blood T cell repertoires in COVID-19. Study background: In each case, the material was cDNA or gDNA derived from T cells, B-cell-depleted T cells, or PBMCs.

The specimen was peripheral blood. V gene TRBV28 combines with J gene TRBJ2-3, with 9 nucleotides matching TRBD2. This TCR was recovered from a woman in her 40s with acute or convalescent COVID-19. This CDR3 is CASSPSAGGLGDTQYF. The CDR3 DNA follows: TGTGCCAGCAGCCCTAGTGCGGGGGGGCTAGGAGATACGCAGTATTTT.